The entry below gives a single T cell receptor beta chain sequence along with its context. Its antigen is not identified. These data are taken from a study of regulatory T cells in long-lasting Graves disease. Background on the study: To qualify as persistent, Graves' disease required over 5 years of antithyroid drugs with positive TSH receptor antibodies.

Construction of the TCR beta libraries employed iRepertoire HTBI primers in conjunction with Arm-PCR of CDR3 regions. TCRdb re-derived calls from the multiplex PCR reads in MiXCR, one entry per CDR3 protein. The sample lists about 430,000 distinct CDR3 sequences, approximately 22% occurring once. The time point was: persistent/refractory GD, antithyroid drugs over 5 years with positive TRAb. Construction of the TCR library relied on RNA isolated from PBMCs. Study-wide results and limits: The TCR repertoire of persistent Graves' patients was less diverse than that of newly diagnosed ones. Since the sample size was small, accuracy may have been reduced.

CDR1 and CDR2 (germline): LGHDT, YNNKEL (reference sequence). The CDR3 spans 13 residues. V lost 4 bases and J lost 0, with 4 bases in between. The sample here was peripheral blood mononuclear cells (PBMCs), taken when the disease was refractory, from a patient treated with antithyroid drugs. The rearrangement links TRBV3-1 to TRBJ2-1, with D unresolved. This clonotype originated in a female donor with Graves disease. CDR3: CASSPDSYNEQFF. In nucleotides, the CDR3 is TGTGCCAGCAGCCCCGACTCCTACAATGAGCAGTTCTTC.